The rows below give T cell receptor beta chains drawn from one sample of a study of blood T cells in healthy people across ages. TCRdb independently ran MiXCR on the 5' RACE reads; one entry per CDR3 protein. The table shows around 1,600,000 distinct CDR3 sequences, with 35% to 45% occurring only once. The sequenced sample was blood. Receptor source: a woman between 18 and 29 years old in good health. Both conserved end residues are part of each CDR3. D genes are given only for firm matches. Part of the rows lack a size; the others show once, few, many or a class for expanded clones.

d_call clone_size j_call v_call cdr3_nt cdr3_aa
TRBD1 few TRBJ1-1 TRBV3-1 TGTGCCAGCAGCCAAAACTTTCACAGGGGAATTCCGAACACTGAAGCTTTCTTT CASSQNFHRGIPNTEAFF
TRBD2 NA TRBJ2-7 TRBV12-3/TRBV12-4 TGTGCCAGCAGTTTATCCCTAGCGGGAGTTTACAATGAGCAGTACTTC CASSLSLAGVYNEQYF
NA few TRBJ2-7 TRBV7-9 TGTGCCAGCAGCTTTAGCACGGGACCGATCTACGAGCAGTACTTC CASSFSTGPIYEQYF
TRBD1 few TRBJ1-6 TRBV29-1 TGCAGCGATGAAGAGCGGAGACAGGGTAATTCACCCCTCCACTTT CSDEERRQGNSPLHF
NA NA TRBJ1-5 TRBV7-2 TGTGCCAGCAGCCCAAGCCAGACCTACCCCGATCAGCCCCAGCATTTT CASSPSQTYPDQPQHF
NA NA TRBJ2-7 TRBV14 TGTGCCAGCAGCCAAGTATCATGGGGTCCCATCTACGAGCAGTACTTC CASSQVSWGPIYEQYF
NA few TRBJ2-1 TRBV3-1 TGTGCCAGCAGCCACCGGGCACAGGGGGGGGATCACAATGAGCAGTTCTTC CASSHRAQGGDHNEQFF
NA once TRBJ2-3 TRBV6-2/TRBV6-3 TGTGCCAGCAGTGACAACGCAGGCGTAAGCGCGCAGTATTTT CASSDNAGVSAQYF
NA NA TRBJ1-5 TRBV6-2/TRBV6-3 TGTGCCAGCAGTGACATGGGGAATCAGCCCCAGCATTTT CASSDMGNQPQHF
NA few TRBJ1-1 TRBV7-2 TGTGCCAGCACCCTGATGGGGGCTGAAGCTTTCTTT CASTLMGAEAFF
TRBD1 once TRBJ1-2 TRBV12-3/TRBV12-4 TGTGCCAGCAGTCTCTTGACAGGGGCTGGCTACACCTTC CASSLLTGAGYTF
NA NA TRBJ2-1 TRBV5-1 TGCGCCAGCAGCTTGGAAAGGCAGGGATACAATGAGCAGTTCTTC CASSLERQGYNEQFF
NA NA TRBJ2-3 TRBV28 TGTGCCAGCACCCTGGGGATAGCAGGGATCACAGATACGCAGTATTTT CASTLGIAGITDTQYF
TRBD1 few TRBJ2-5 TRBV12-5 TGTGCTAGTGGTTTGGGGACAGGGGGCAGGTTCTACAATGAGCAGTACTTC CASGLGTGGRFYNEQYF
TRBD1 once TRBJ2-5 TRBV7-7 TGTGCGGCAGGGGGCGAACAAGAGACCCAGTACTTC CAAGGEQETQYF
NA NA TRBJ2-5 TRBV29-1 TGCAGCGTTGTTAGGAGCACAGGGATTTTACGGAATGAGCAGTACTTC CSVVRSTGILRNEQYF
TRBD1 few TRBJ1-2 TRBV28 TGTGCCCTAGGGCAGACAGGGGCTTCTAACTATGGCTACACCTTC CALGQTGASNYGYTF
NA once TRBJ1-1 TRBV6-2/TRBV6-3 TGTGCCAGCAGTTACCCCGACAAGACTTTCTTT CASSYPDKTFF
TRBD1 NA TRBJ2-1 TRBV7-9 TGTGCCAGCAGCTTTTCGACAGGGTATCGCTACGAGCAGTTCTTC CASSFSTGYRYEQFF
NA few TRBJ1-1 TRBV5-1 TGCGCCAGCAGCACCGAGGACAGTTTCGAAGCTTTCTTT CASSTEDSFEAFF
NA NA TRBJ2-1 TRBV24-1 TGTGCCACAAGAGGAAAATTCTCCTACAATGAGCAGTTCTTC CATRGKFSYNEQFF
NA NA TRBJ2-1 TRBV27 TGTGCCAGCAAACCCGGTGGGCAGTCCTACAATGAGCAGTTCTTC CASKPGGQSYNEQFF
NA few TRBJ2-7 TRBV6-1 TGTGCCAGCAGTGAAGGCCGCGGGGCGAGCTACGAGCAGTACTTC CASSEGRGASYEQYF
TRBD2 NA TRBJ2-3 TRBV20-1 TGCAGTGCTATGTCTGAGCGGGGAAATACGCAGTATTTT CSAMSERGNTQYF
NA NA TRBJ2-3 TRBV12-3/TRBV12-4 TGTGCCAGCAGTTTGTTAGCGGCAACGCAGTATTTT CASSLLAATQYF
TRBD1 NA TRBJ1-2 TRBV7-3 TGTGCCAGCAACGAGGTGGAGGGGGCTTTCCTATTTAACTATGGCTACACCTTC CASNEVEGAFLFNYGYTF
TRBD2 NA TRBJ2-1 TRBV6-2/TRBV6-3 TGTGCCAGCACCTACTCCCTAGCGGGAGGTGACGAGCAGTTCTTC CASTYSLAGGDEQFF
NA NA TRBJ2-1 TRBV3-1 TGTGCCAGCAGCCAGAACGGGAGATACAACAATGAGCAGTTCTTC CASSQNGRYNNEQFF
NA few TRBJ2-1 TRBV27 TGTGCCAGCAGTTTCTGGCCAAACAATGAGCAGTTCTTC CASSFWPNNEQFF
TRBD1 few TRBJ1-2 TRBV4-1 TGCGCCAGCAGCCAAATCATCCGGACAGGGGTCCATGGCTACACCTTC CASSQIIRTGVHGYTF
NA NA TRBJ2-7 TRBV7-8 TGTGCCAGCAGCTTTGGGTCAGACTACGAGCAGTACTTC CASSFGSDYEQYF
NA NA TRBJ1-2 TRBV7-8 TGTGCCAGCAGCTTAGCCGGGACTGTCAGCGGATACACCTTC CASSLAGTVSGYTF
NA once TRBJ1-5 TRBV2 TGTGCCAGCAAACTTAGAGGGGCCTATAGCAATCAGCCCCAGCATTTT CASKLRGAYSNQPQHF
NA NA TRBJ1-1 TRBV7-2 TGTGCCAGCAGCACCGGACAGCCACTGAACACTGAAGCTTTCTTT CASSTGQPLNTEAFF
TRBD2 NA TRBJ2-3 TRBV9 TGTGCCAGCAGCGGACGGACTAGCGAGGAGCCAGATACGCAGTATTTT CASSGRTSEEPDTQYF
TRBD2 NA TRBJ2-1 TRBV7-9 TGTGCCAGCAGCTTACCAGCGGGAGAAGGAGAGCAGTTCTTC CASSLPAGEGEQFF
NA NA TRBJ2-7 TRBV3-1 TGTGCCAGCAGCCAAGGGCGCGGGGCCGCTTACGAGCAGTACTTC CASSQGRGAAYEQYF
TRBD1 few TRBJ1-4 TRBV12-3/TRBV12-4 TGTGCCAGCAGCGGTGGACAGGCGGAGTTTGGAGAAAAACTGTTTTTT CASSGGQAEFGEKLFF
TRBD1 NA TRBJ2-7 TRBV9 TGTGCCAGCAGCGTAGAAGGGGGACAGGGCTCCTACGAGCAGTACTTC CASSVEGGQGSYEQYF
NA many TRBJ1-2 TRBV4-2 TGCGCCAGCAGCCAAGAGGGGACCTATGGCTACACCTTC CASSQEGTYGYTF
TRBD2 NA TRBJ2-7 TRBV6-2/TRBV6-3 TGTGCCAGCAGCCCCCCGGACGCGGGGGGTCCGTACGAGCAGTACTTC CASSPPDAGGPYEQYF
TRBD2 once TRBJ2-3 TRBV11-3 TGTGCCAGCACCCTGGGGAGGGACCCAGATACGCAGTATTTT CASTLGRDPDTQYF
NA NA TRBJ2-1 TRBV28 TGTGCCGGTGTGACAGCGGTAAATGAGCAGTTCTTC CAGVTAVNEQFF
TRBD2 NA TRBJ2-3 TRBV7-2 TGTGCCAGCAGCAAAAGCGGGAGTTCCCTAGATACGCAGTATTTT CASSKSGSSLDTQYF
TRBD1 NA TRBJ1-2 TRBV11-2 TGTGCCAGCAGCTTAACCGCGGGACAGACCTTCTATGGCTACACCTTC CASSLTAGQTFYGYTF
NA many TRBJ2-1 TRBV7-9 TGTGCCAGCAGCTTAGCGCGGGGTGGGTACAATGAGCAGTTCTTC CASSLARGGYNEQFF
TRBD1 NA TRBJ2-1 TRBV6-1 TGTGCCATCGAAAGGGGGCAAGCCTGGTCCAATGAGCAGTTCTTC CAIERGQAWSNEQFF
NA NA TRBJ2-2 TRBV4-3 TGCGCCAGCAGCCAACCCTTGGACGGGGAGCTGTTTTTT CASSQPLDGELFF
NA few TRBJ1-1 TRBV6-2/TRBV6-3 TGTGCCAGCAGTTACCCTACCGGATCGACGGACACTGAAGCTTTCTTT CASSYPTGSTDTEAFF
NA NA TRBJ2-7 TRBV20-1 TGCAGTGCTACCAAGGAGCTAACCTACGAGCAGTACTTC CSATKELTYEQYF
TRBD1 few TRBJ2-5 TRBV6-6 TGTGCCACCAGGGGGTTCATGCAAGAGACCCAGTACTTC CATRGFMQETQYF
NA few TRBJ1-4 TRBV5-1 TGCGCCAGCAGCTTACCCGGGGCAACAACTAATGAAAAACTGTTTTTT CASSLPGATTNEKLFF
NA few TRBJ2-3 TRBV7-8 TGTGCCAGCAGCTTAGGGGCCAGGATGTCGACAGATACGCAGTATTTT CASSLGARMSTDTQYF